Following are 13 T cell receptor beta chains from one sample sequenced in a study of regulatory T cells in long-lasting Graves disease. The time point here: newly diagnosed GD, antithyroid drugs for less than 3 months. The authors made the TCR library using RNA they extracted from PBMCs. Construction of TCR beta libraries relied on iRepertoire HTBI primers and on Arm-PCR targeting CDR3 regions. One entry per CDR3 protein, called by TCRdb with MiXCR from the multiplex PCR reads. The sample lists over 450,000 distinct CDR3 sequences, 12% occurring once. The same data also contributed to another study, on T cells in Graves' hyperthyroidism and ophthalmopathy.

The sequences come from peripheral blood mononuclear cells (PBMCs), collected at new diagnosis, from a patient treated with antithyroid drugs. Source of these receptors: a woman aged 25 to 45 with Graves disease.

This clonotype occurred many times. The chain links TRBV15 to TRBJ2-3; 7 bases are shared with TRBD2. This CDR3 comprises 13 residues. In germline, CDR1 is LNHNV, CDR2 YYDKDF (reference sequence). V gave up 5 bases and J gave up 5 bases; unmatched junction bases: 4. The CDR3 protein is CATSRVAGDTQYF. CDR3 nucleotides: TGTGCCACCAGCCGCGTAGCGGGAGATACGCAGTATTTT.

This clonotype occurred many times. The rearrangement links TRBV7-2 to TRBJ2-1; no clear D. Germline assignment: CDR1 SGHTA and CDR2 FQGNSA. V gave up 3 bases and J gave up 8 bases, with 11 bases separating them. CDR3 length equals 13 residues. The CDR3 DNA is TGTGCCAGCAGCTTGTCTGCCGCGTATGAGCAGTTCTTC. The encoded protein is CASSLSAAYEQFF.

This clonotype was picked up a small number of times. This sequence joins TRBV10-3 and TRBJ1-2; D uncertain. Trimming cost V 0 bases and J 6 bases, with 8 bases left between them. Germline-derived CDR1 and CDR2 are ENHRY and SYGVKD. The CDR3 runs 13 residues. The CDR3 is CAISESIGHGYTF. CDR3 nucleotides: TGTGCCATCAGTGAGTCGATAGGACATGGCTACACCTTC.

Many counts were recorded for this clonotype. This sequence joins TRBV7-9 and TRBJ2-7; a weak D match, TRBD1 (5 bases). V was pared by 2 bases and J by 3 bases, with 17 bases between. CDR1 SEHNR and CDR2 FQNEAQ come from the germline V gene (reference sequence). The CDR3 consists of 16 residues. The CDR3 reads CASSLTDREFFYEQYF. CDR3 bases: TGTGCCAGCAGCTTAACTGACAGAGAGTTTTTCTACGAGCAGTACTTC.

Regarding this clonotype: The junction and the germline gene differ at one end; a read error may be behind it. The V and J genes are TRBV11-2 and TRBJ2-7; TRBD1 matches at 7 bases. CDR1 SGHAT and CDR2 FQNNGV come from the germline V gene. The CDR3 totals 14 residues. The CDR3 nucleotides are TGTGCCAGCAGCCCCGGACAGGCGCGCTACGAGCCGTACTTC. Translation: CASSPGQARYEPYF.

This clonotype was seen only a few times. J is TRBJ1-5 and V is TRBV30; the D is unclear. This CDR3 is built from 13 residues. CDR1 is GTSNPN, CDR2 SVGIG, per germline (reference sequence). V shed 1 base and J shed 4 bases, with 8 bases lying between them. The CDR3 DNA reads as TGTGCCTGGAGTGGGGCCCGTAATCAGCCCCAGCATTTT. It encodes CAWSGARNQPQHF.

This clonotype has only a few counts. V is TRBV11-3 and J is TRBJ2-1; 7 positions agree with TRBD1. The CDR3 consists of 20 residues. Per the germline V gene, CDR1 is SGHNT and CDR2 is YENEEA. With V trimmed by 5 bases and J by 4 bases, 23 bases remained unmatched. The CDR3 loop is CASSDRALRVPSPQYNEQFF. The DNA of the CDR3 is TGTGCCAGCAGCGACAGGGCCCTAAGAGTCCCTTCGCCTCAATACAATGAGCAGTTCTTC.

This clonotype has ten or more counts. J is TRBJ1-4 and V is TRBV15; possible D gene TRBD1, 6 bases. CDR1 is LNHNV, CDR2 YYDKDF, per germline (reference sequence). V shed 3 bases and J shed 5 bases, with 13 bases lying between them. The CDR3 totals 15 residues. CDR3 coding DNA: TGTGCCACCAGCAGGGAAGGACAGAGCAATGAAAAACTGTTTTTT. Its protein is CATSREGQSNEKLFF. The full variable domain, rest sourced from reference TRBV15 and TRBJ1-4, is DAMVIQNPRYQVTQFGKPVTLSCSQTLNHNVMYWYQQKSSQAPKLLFHYYDKDFNNEADTPDNFQSRRPNTSFCFLDIRSPGLGDTAMYLCATSREGQSNEKLFFGSGTQLSVL.

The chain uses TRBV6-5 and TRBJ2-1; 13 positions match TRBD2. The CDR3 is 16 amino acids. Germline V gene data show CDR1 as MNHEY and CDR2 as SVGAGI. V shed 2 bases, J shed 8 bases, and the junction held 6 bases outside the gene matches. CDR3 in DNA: TGTGCCAGCAGTTACGCGGGACTAGCGGGGATTCATGAGCAGTTCTTC. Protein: CASSYAGLAGIHEQFF.

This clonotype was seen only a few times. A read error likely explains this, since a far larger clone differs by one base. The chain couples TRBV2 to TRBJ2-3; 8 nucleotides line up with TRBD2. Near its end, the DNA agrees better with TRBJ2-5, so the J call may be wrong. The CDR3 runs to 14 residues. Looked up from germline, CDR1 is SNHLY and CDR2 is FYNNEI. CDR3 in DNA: TGTGCCAGCGGCCTCCGGACTAGCACGGAGACCCAGTACTTC. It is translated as CASGLRTSTETQYF.

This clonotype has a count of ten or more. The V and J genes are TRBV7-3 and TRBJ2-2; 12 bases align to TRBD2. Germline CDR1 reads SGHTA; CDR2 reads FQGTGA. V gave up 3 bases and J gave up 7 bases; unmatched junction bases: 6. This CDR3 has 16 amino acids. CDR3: CASSLGLAGPLGELFF. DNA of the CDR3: TGTGCCAGCAGCTTGGGACTAGCGGGCCCTCTCGGGGAGCTGTTTTTT.

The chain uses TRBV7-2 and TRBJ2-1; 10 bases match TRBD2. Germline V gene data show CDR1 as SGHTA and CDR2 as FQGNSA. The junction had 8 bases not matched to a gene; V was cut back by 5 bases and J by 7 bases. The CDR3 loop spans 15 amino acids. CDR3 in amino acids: CASSPSGRAMNEQFF. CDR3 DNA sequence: TGTGCCAGCAGCCCGAGCGGGAGGGCCATGAATGAGCAGTTCTTC.

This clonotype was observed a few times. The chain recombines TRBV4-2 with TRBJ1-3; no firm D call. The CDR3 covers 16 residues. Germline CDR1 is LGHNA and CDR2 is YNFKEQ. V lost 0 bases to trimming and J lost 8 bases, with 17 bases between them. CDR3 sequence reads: CASSQDIRGGRDTIYF. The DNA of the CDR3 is TGTGCCAGCAGCCAAGATATCCGAGGCGGGAGGGACACCATATATTTT.